This is a list of T cell receptor beta chains from one sample in a study of T cell responses to AZD1222 COVID-19 vaccine. Sequencing was performed with immunoSEQ multiplex PCR; in TCRdb, only in-frame clones are kept and a portion is missing. The table lists about 150,000 clones, about 89% of them singletons. The sequences come from peripheral blood, collected 28 days after the second AZD1222 dose. The receptors come from an adult who received the AZD1222 COVID-19 vaccine. Each CDR3 is given with its conserved first and last residue. A D gene is named only where the DNA matches it firmly. The size field is filled for only some rows; it gives once, few, many or a size class.

clone_size | j_call | v_call | d_call | cdr3_nt | cdr3_aa
NA | TRBJ2-4 | TRBV6-5 | NA | TGTGCCAGCAGTTACTCGAGGAAAAACATTCAGTACTTC | CASSYSRKNIQYF
NA | TRBJ1-5 | TRBV24-1 | NA | TGTGCCACCAGTGTCCGACAGCCCCAGCATTTT | CATSVRQPQHF
NA | TRBJ2-7 | TRBV7-8 | TRBD1 | TGTGCCAGCAGATTACCCCCCGGACAGGGGGTTTACGAGCAGTACTTC | CASRLPPGQGVYEQYF
NA | TRBJ2-7 | TRBV21-1 | NA | TGTGCCAGCAGCCAACGCCAGCGGGAGGCCTACGAGCAGTACTTC | CASSQRQREAYEQYF
NA | TRBJ1-1 | TRBV7-9 | TRBD1 | TGTGCCAGCAAGCAGGACAGGGAGAACACTGAAGCTTTCTTT | CASKQDRENTEAFF
NA | TRBJ1-1 | TRBV9 | NA | TGTGCCAGCAGCGTAGACCCCGGGACTGAAGCTTTCTTT | CASSVDPGTEAFF
NA | TRBJ2-3 | TRBV18 | TRBD2 | TGTGCCAGCTCGCAGGGGACTAGCGGCACAGATACGCAGTATTTT | CASSQGTSGTDTQYF
NA | TRBJ1-5 | TRBV6-2/TRBV6-3 | NA | TGTGCCAGCAGTAACAATCAGCCCCAGCATTTT | CASSNNQPQHF
once | TRBJ1-1 | TRBV7-8 | NA | TGTGCCAGCAGCTTAGAACAATGGCCGCGGGGGGCGAACACTGAAGCTTTCTTT | CASSLEQWPRGANTEAFF
NA | TRBJ2-7 | TRBV27 | NA | TGTGCCAGCACCTCCCTTCCGGGAAGGTTCTACGAGCAGTACTTC | CASTSLPGRFYEQYF
NA | TRBJ2-7 | TRBV2 | TRBD2 | TGTGCCAGCGTGAAGTCGGGAGGGAGGGGCTACGAGCAGTACTTC | CASVKSGGRGYEQYF
NA | TRBJ1-5 | TRBV18 | TRBD1 | TGTGCCAGCTCACCAGCAACAGGGGGCTTGCAGCCCCAGCATTTT | CASSPATGGLQPQHF
NA | TRBJ1-1 | TRBV11-2 | NA | TGTGCCAGCAGCTTAGATAGGATAGGAGCTTTCTTT | CASSLDRIGAFF
NA | TRBJ2-1 | TRBV7-2 | NA | TGTGCCAGCAGCTTAGAGAGGGTGGTGAATGAGCAGTTCTTC | CASSLERVVNEQFF
NA | TRBJ2-2 | TRBV6-5 | TRBD2 | TGTGCCAGCAGAGCAGCGGGAGGAAACACCGGGGAGCTGTTTTTT | CASRAAGGNTGELFF
NA | TRBJ2-1 | TRBV6-1 | TRBD2 | TGTGCCAGCAGTGAGCAACTAGCGGGGCTTGGGAATGAGCAGTTCTTC | CASSEQLAGLGNEQFF
NA | TRBJ2-1 | TRBV24-1 | NA | TGTGCCACCAGCGGGGGAAAGGTGGGAAATGAGCAGTTCTTC | CATSGGKVGNEQFF
NA | TRBJ2-5 | TRBV19 | TRBD2 | TGTGCCAGTAGACGGGAGGGTATGCGTGGGGAGACCCAGTACTTC | CASRREGMRGETQYF
few | TRBJ1-1 | TRBV9 | TRBD1 | TGTGCCAGCAGCCCCCGAAGACAGGGGGCTGCTGAAGCTTTCTTT | CASSPRRQGAAEAFF
NA | TRBJ2-3 | TRBV11-2 | NA | TGTGCCAGCAGCCTCCGGGCCGCAAAAGATACGCAGTATTTT | CASSLRAAKDTQYF
once | TRBJ1-5 | TRBV30 | NA | TGTGCCTGGAGCCTACCCCCCGGATCAGATCAGCCCCAGCATTTT | CAWSLPPGSDQPQHF
NA | TRBJ1-2 | TRBV5-1 | NA | TGCGCCAGCAGCTTGGATCCGGGGAGTTGGGGCTACACCTTC | CASSLDPGSWGYTF
few | TRBJ2-5 | TRBV6-5 | TRBD2 | TGTGCCAGCAGTTACTCGGGAGGGCAAGAGACCCAGTACTTC | CASSYSGGQETQYF
NA | TRBJ1-3 | TRBV7-2 | NA | TGTGCCAGCAGCTTCTCAGGGGTGCGGGGAAACACCATATATTTT | CASSFSGVRGNTIYF
NA | TRBJ2-2 | TRBV7-8 | NA | TGTGCCAGCAGCTTTATTGGGGGACCTCCTACCGGGGAGCTGTTTTTT | CASSFIGGPPTGELFF
NA | TRBJ2-7 | TRBV29-1 | NA | TGCAGCGTCACAGGGTTTGAGTTCCACTCCTACGAGCAGTACTTC | CSVTGFEFHSYEQYF
NA | TRBJ2-1 | TRBV9 | TRBD2 | TGTGCCAGCAGCGTAGCTACCGAGCGGGAGCAGGCTGAGCAGTTCTTC | CASSVATEREQAEQFF
few | TRBJ2-1 | TRBV4-1 | NA | TGCGCCAGCAGCCCTAGCCCGGCCCACAATGAGCAGTTCTTC | CASSPSPAHNEQFF
once | TRBJ1-1 | TRBV11-1 | NA | TGTGCCAGCAGCTTGGACCCACAAACGGGAGCTTTCTTT | CASSLDPQTGAFF
NA | TRBJ1-1 | TRBV12-3/TRBV12-4 | NA | TGTGCCAGCAGACGTCAGGGGAACACTGAAGCTTTCTTT | CASRRQGNTEAFF
NA | TRBJ2-3 | TRBV9 | NA | TGTGCCAGCAGCGTATTCACAGATACGCAGTATTTT | CASSVFTDTQYF
NA | TRBJ2-3 | TRBV28 | NA | TGTGCCAGCAGTTTAGGTGGGGATACGCAGTATTTT | CASSLGGDTQYF
NA | TRBJ2-1 | TRBV11-2 | NA | TGTGCCAGCATGGGCTACAATGAGCAGTTCTTC | CASMGYNEQFF
NA | TRBJ2-7 | TRBV29-1 | TRBD1 | TGCAGCGCTAGGACAGGGCCTTACGAGCAGTACTTC | CSARTGPYEQYF
NA | TRBJ1-4 | TRBV28 | NA | TGTGCCAGCAGCACCCCGGGCCGCGGGCATGAAAAACTGTTTTTT | CASSTPGRGHEKLFF